Listed below are T cell receptor beta chains from one sample, sequenced in a study of blood T cell repertoires in COVID-19. Method: immunoSEQ multiplex PCR; TCRdb's copy keeps in-frame clones and lacks some. This sample has 50,000 to 75,000 clones, with 75% to 95% found just once. The sequencing input was peripheral blood. The receptors were gathered from a human donor in a cohort sampled during active COVID-19. Both conserved end residues are part of each CDR3. The D gene is left open where the match is weak. Clone size is given for some rows only: seen once, a few or many times, or a class if the clone is expanded.

clone size	D gene	V gene	CDR3 length	J gene	CDR3 DNA	CDR3 protein
.	TRBD1	TRBV2	14	TRBJ1-1	TGTGCCAGCCAGAATCCGGGACAGGGAACTGAAGCTTTCTTT	CASQNPGQGTEAFF
.	TRBD1	TRBV9	15	TRBJ1-1	TGTGCCAGCAGCGTGGGGGACAGGGGATACACTGAAGCTTTCTTT	CASSVGDRGYTEAFF
.	.	TRBV2	13	TRBJ2-7	TGTGCCAGCACCCCACTCGCTGCCTACGAGCAGTACTTC	CASTPLAAYEQYF
.	.	TRBV18	15	TRBJ1-2	TGTGCCAGCTCACCAATTCCAGGAACTAACTATGGCTACACCTTC	CASSPIPGTNYGYTF
.	TRBD1	TRBV11-1	16	TRBJ1-6	TGTGCCAGCAGCCCGCGGACAGGGGGCGATTATTCACCCCTCCACTTT	CASSPRTGGDYSPLHF
.	.	TRBV21-1	16	TRBJ1-5	TGTGCCAGCAGCAGAAAAAACAGGGGGGGGAGTCAGCCCCAGCATTTT	CASSRKNRGGSQPQHF
.	TRBD2	TRBV5-4	17	TRBJ2-3	TGTGCCAGCAGCGCGCTCGGGGGGGGATCGGAGGAGGATACGCAGTATTTT	CASSALGGGSEEDTQYF
.	TRBD1	TRBV6-5	15	TRBJ1-2	TGTGCCAGCAGGACCCGGGACAGGGGGGGTTATGGCTACACCTTC	CASRTRDRGGYGYTF
few	TRBD1	TRBV3-1/TRBV3-2	15	TRBJ1-1	TGTGCCAGCAGCCCCATCCAGGGGGGTTACACTGAAGCTTTCTTT	CASSPIQGGYTEAFF
.	TRBD1	TRBV2	15	TRBJ1-4	TGTGCCAGCACTGACCTGACAGGGAGCAATGAAAAACTGTTTTTT	CASTDLTGSNEKLFF
.	.	TRBV9	13	TRBJ2-1	TGTGCCAGCAGCGTTGAGGGACTGGGTGAGCAGTTCTTC	CASSVEGLGEQFF
.	.	TRBV7-9	13	TRBJ2-5	TGTGCCAGCACCCTGAGCCTTTGGGAGACCCAGTACTTC	CASTLSLWETQYF
.	.	TRBV7-2	16	TRBJ2-2	TGTGCCAGCAGCTTATATGTGGGGGGGCCTACCGGGGAGCTGTTTTTT	CASSLYVGGPTGELFF
.	.	TRBV19	18	TRBJ2-3	TGTGCCAGTAGTATGTTTAAGGGGACTCCCCGGGGTTCAGATACGCAGTATTTT	CASSMFKGTPRGSDTQYF
once	TRBD1	TRBV6-6	13	TRBJ1-2	TGTGCCAGCAGTGGGGGGACAGTCTATGGCTACACCTTC	CASSGGTVYGYTF
once	.	TRBV7-3	16	TRBJ2-7	TGTGCCAGCAGCATTACCGGTCACCAGGGGATCTACGAGCAGTACTTC	CASSITGHQGIYEQYF
.	.	TRBV3-1/TRBV3-2	13	TRBJ2-5	TGTGCCAGCAGCCTAGCGGCCTCGAAGACCCAGTACTTC	CASSLAASKTQYF
once	TRBD2	TRBV27	18	TRBJ2-7	TGTGCCAGCAGTCCCAGGACAAGCTTCGCGGGAGGGCCCGACGAGCAGTACTTC	CASSPRTSFAGGPDEQYF